This T cell receptor beta chain emerged from a study of human T cells and chemical hapten exposure. Study in general: Per-sample TCR yield variability stemmed mainly from small pooled library volume differences. Study-level findings and limits: Significantly greater numbers of large CDR3 similarity clusters came from expanded TCRs than from controls.

The CDR3 totals 10 residues. In germline, CDR1 is SGDLS, CDR2 YYNGEE. TCRdb recomputed calls from the RACE reads with MiXCR, one row per CDR3 protein. The data show over 150,000 distinct CDR3 sequences, roughly 26% seen once. This clonotype was seen more than once but under ten times. What it recognizes is unknown. A junction end diverges from the germline sequence, so it may reflect a read error. The time point: patch test 3, about 24 weeks after DPC sensitization. Treatment: therapeutic diphenylcyclopropenone sensitization with weekly scalp DPC. The receptor was derived from a young woman with alopecia areata. Some clones in this sample may be carry-over from other donors' samples. This material consisted of whole blood, taken in connection with sensitization to the hapten diphenylcyclopropenone (DPC). This sequence joins TRBV9 and TRBJ1-1, with D hard to call. The CDR3 DNA sequence: TGTGCCAGCAGCGGTCGGCGGCTACTCTTT. As protein: CASSGRRLLF.